These 20 T cell receptor beta chains share one sample of origin, sequenced in a study of CD8 T cells in Susac syndrome. RNA totalling about 0.5 to 1 ug underwent reverse transcription with random hexamers. MiXCR, run by TCRdb on the immunoSEQ multiplex PCR reads, gives a single entry per CDR3 protein. The table shows some 250,000 distinct CDR3 sequences, with almost 97% occurring only once. Specimen: CD4+ T cells from PBMCs. Receptors were obtained from a human donor with Susac syndrome.

The chain uses TRBV5-1 and TRBJ2-1, with D uncertain. The CDR3 length is 13 residues. Germline assignment: CDR1 SGHRS and CDR2 YFSETQ. Deletions cut 2 bases from V and 6 bases from J, with 9 bases between. CDR3: CASSFGVRNEQFF. The DNA of the CDR3 is TGCGCCAGCAGCTTTGGCGTCCGCAATGAGCAGTTCTTC. Together with reference TRBV5-1 and TRBJ2-1, the CDR3 gives the full variable domain: KAGVTQTPRYLIKTRGQQVTLSCSPISGHRSVSWYQQTPGQGLQFLFEYFSETQRNKGNFPGRFSGRQFSNSRSEMNVSTLELGDSALYLCASSFGVRNEQFFGPGTRLTVL.

Here the CDR3 reads CSALMTSGSGNEQFF. The CDR3 nucleotides are TGCAGTGCCCTGATGACTAGCGGGAGTGGCAATGAGCAGTTCTTC. This sequence joins TRBV20-1 and TRBJ2-1; the match to TRBD2 covers 12 bases. The ends lost 6 bases at V and 6 bases at J; junction bases unmatched: 9. The length of the CDR3 is 15 residues. In germline, CDR1 is DFQATT, CDR2 SNEGSKA (reference sequence).

The rearrangement joins TRBV7-3 to TRBJ2-3; TRBD1 agrees at 10 bases. J gave up 7 bases and V 5 bases, and 3 bases lay outside the gene matches. This CDR3 has 13 amino acids. Germline CDR1 SGHTA, CDR2 FQGTGA. CDR3 sequence (DNA): TGTGCCAGCAGCCGGGACAGGGGAAATACGCAGTATTTT. Its translation is CASSRDRGNTQYF.

The chain links TRBV19 to TRBJ1-1; D possibly corresponds to TRBD1 (5 bases). The length of the CDR3 is 14 residues. Germline V gene sequence: CDR1 LNHDA, CDR2 SQIVND (reference sequence). V lost 3 bases and J 1 base, leaving 9 bases between the germline ends. CDR3: CASSITGENTEAFF. The CDR3 DNA reads as TGTGCCAGTAGTATTACAGGTGAGAACACTGAAGCTTTCTTT.

This clonotype occurred once. CDR3: CASSSPGQGPEQYF. The CDR3 region has the DNA TGTGCCAGCAGTTCCCCGGGACAGGGACCCGAGCAGTACTTC. The V call is TRBV27, the J call TRBJ2-7; 9 nucleotides agree with TRBD1. The trim removed 4 bases at V and 6 bases at J, leaving 7 bases unmatched. The CDR3 covers 14 residues. Germline CDR1 and CDR2: MNHEY and SMNVEV (reference sequence).

The chain is built from TRBV12-3 or TRBV12-4 and TRBJ1-5; D remains unclear. The CDR3 has 15 amino acids. The V end was cut by 0 bases, the J end by 6 bases, with 12 bases between. The DNA of the CDR3 is TGTGCCAGCAGTTTAGCCGTCGGACTGGGTCAGCCCCAGCATTTT. Translating it yields CASSLAVGLGQPQHF.

J is TRBJ2-3 and V is TRBV30, with TRBD1 matching over 9 bases. Unmatched junction bases numbered 4, after V lost 7 bases and J lost 5 bases. CDR3 length: 12 amino acids. Germline V lookup: CDR1 GTSNPN, CDR2 SVGIG (reference sequence). Here the CDR3 DNA reads TGTGCCTTGGACAGGGGTGGAGATACGCAGTATTTT. Its translation is CALDRGGDTQYF.

This chain joins TRBV4-2 and TRBJ2-5; 7 bases align to TRBD1. V lost 3 bases and J lost 2; bases outside the gene matches: 6. This CDR3 region has 15 residues. CDR1 is LGHNA and CDR2 is YNFKEQ in the germline V gene. CDR3: CASSHDRVRQETQYF. CDR3 DNA sequence: TGTGCCAGCAGCCACGACAGGGTACGGCAAGAGACCCAGTACTTC.

The rearrangement uses TRBV28 and TRBJ2-7, with D perhaps TRBD2 (6 bases). Germline CDR1 MDHEN, CDR2 SYDVKM. Trimming left V 6 bases short and J 5 bases short, with 11 bases between. The CDR3 spans 12 residues. This chain's CDR3 is CASSLGRHEQYF. In DNA, the CDR3 is TGTGCCAGCAGCCTTGGGAGGCACGAGCAGTACTTC.

V usage is TRBV25-1 and J usage is TRBJ2-5; 10 bases fit TRBD1. There are 17 residues in the CDR3. With 1 base clipped from V and 4 bases from J, the junction kept 9 bases outside the gene matches. CDR1 and CDR2 from the germline V gene are MGHDK and SYGVNS. The CDR3 spells CASSELNWDRGRETQYF. Written as DNA, the CDR3 is TGTGCCAGCAGTGAATTAAATTGGGACAGGGGACGAGAGACCCAGTACTTC. The full variable domain, its missing parts supplied by reference TRBV25-1 and TRBJ2-5, is EADIYQTPRYLVIGTGKKITLECSQTMGHDKMYWYQQDPGMELHLIHYSYGVNSTEKGDLSSESTVSRIRTEHFPLTLESARPSHTSQYLCASSELNWDRGRETQYFGPGTRLLVL.

CDR3 in DNA: TGTGCCAGCAGCTTAGCCGGACAGGGGGCAGTCTTCTTT. This translates into CASSLAGQGAVFF. The rearrangement links TRBV7-6 to TRBJ1-1; 11 bases align to TRBD1. The CDR3 extends over 13 amino acids. Germline V lookup: CDR1 SGHVS, CDR2 FNYEAQ. The ends lost 0 bases at V and 14 bases at J; junction bases unmatched: 5.

This sequence joins TRBV6-1 and TRBJ2-7; D possibly uses TRBD1 or TRBD2 (5 bases each). CDR3 length: 16 amino acids. Germline CDR1 reads MNHNS; CDR2 reads SASEGT. Trimming took 2 bases from V and 2 from J, leaving 16 bases between them. The CDR3 sequence: CASSEQVRRGAYEQYF. The CDR3 DNA reads as TGTGCCAGCAGTGAACAGGTCCGTAGAGGGGCCTACGAGCAGTACTTC.

This chain uses TRBV30 with TRBJ1-5, with 7 positions matching TRBD1. The CDR3 totals 14 residues. J lost 11 bases, V lost 2 bases, and 12 bases had no gene match. Germline CDR1 and CDR2: GTSNPN and SVGIG (reference sequence). CDR3 sequence (DNA): TGTGCCTGGAGTCCACCCGGGACAGCCAGGACCCAGCATTTT. Its translation is CAWSPPGTARTQHF.

This chain uses TRBV23-1 with TRBJ2-2; TRBD2 matches 8 bases. TRBV23-1 belongs to the ORF category, with a function that is uncertain. CDR3 length: 16 amino acids. The junction had 2 bases not matched to a gene; V was cut back by 0 bases and J by 2 bases. The CDR3 DNA reads as TGCGCCAGCAGTCAATCAGCGGGGGTTAACACCGGGGAGCTGTTTTTT. Amino acid sequence: CASSQSAGVNTGELFF.

V and J are TRBV7-2 and TRBJ1-5; D perhaps matches TRBD1 (6 bases). Germline V gene sequence: CDR1 SGHTA, CDR2 FQGNSA. V lost 5 bases, J lost 0 bases, and 23 bases lay in between. This CDR3 spans 19 amino acids. CDR3 sequence reads: CASSADPGTLRDSNQPQHF. The CDR3 region has the DNA TGTGCCAGCAGCGCAGATCCCGGGACACTCCGCGATAGCAATCAGCCCCAGCATTTT.

A word on this clonotype: The junction departs from germline at one end; a sequencing error may be responsible. This chain uses TRBV7-9 with TRBJ1-4; D perhaps matches TRBD1 (6 bases). This CDR3 region has 15 residues. Germline lookup yields CDR1 SEHNR and CDR2 FQNEAQ (reference sequence). CDR3 DNA sequence: TGTGCCAGCAACTTAGGAGACAGGCGGCAGGAAAAACTGTTTTTT. It is translated as CASNLGDRRQEKLFF.

The chain uses TRBV20-1 and TRBJ1-5; D remains unclear. The germline V and J ends were trimmed by 3 bases and 2 bases, with 14 bases remaining between them. This CDR3 contains 15 residues. Germline V gene lookup returns CDR1 DFQATT and CDR2 SNEGSKA (reference sequence). CDR3 nucleotides: TGCAGTGCTAGTGCTAACTTTGGTGGCAATCAGCCCCAGCATTTT. Amino acid sequence: CSASANFGGNQPQHF.

J is TRBJ2-7 and V is TRBV18; possible D gene TRBD1, 6 bases. V was cut by 3 bases and J by 6 bases, with 12 bases left in between. CDR1 is KGHSH and CDR2 is LQKENI in the germline V gene. The CDR3 is made up of 13 amino acids. The CDR3 DNA reads as TGTGCCAGCTCACCTGGGACACGCTCCGAGCAGTACTTC. This encodes CASSPGTRSEQYF.

The genes are TRBV27 and TRBJ2-7; 7 nucleotides agree with TRBD1. V lost 3 bases to trimming and J lost 7 bases; unmatched junction nucleotides: 6. The CDR3 totals 13 residues. Looked up from germline, CDR1 is MNHEY and CDR2 is SMNVEV (reference sequence). Here the CDR3 DNA reads TGTGCCAGCAGTTTGACCTTCAGGGGGGAGCAGTACTTC. Its protein is CASSLTFRGEQYF.

This clonotype was picked up one time. The V and J genes are TRBV3-1 and TRBJ2-7; 7 bases map to TRBD1. The V and J ends lost 4 bases and 6 bases, in that order; junction bases with no gene match: 9. Germline V gene lookup returns CDR1 LGHDT and CDR2 YNNKEL (reference sequence). The CDR3 spans 14 residues. CDR3 sequence: CASSPKGALSEQYF. The CDR3 DNA is TGTGCCAGCAGCCCGAAGGGGGCCCTTTCCGAGCAGTACTTC.